Sequencing of this T cell receptor beta chain was carried out in a study of shared clonotypes between healthy human individuals. TCRdb's copy holds only in-frame clones and misses some; the assay was immunoSEQ multiplex PCR. In the table there are more than 2 million clones, 93% of which are singletons. Only CD45RO-negative cells positively selected for CCR7 counted as naive CD8 cells, so terminally differentiated effector memory CD45RA+ cells were excluded. V was cut by 5 bases and J by 2 bases, with 8 bases left in between. The CDR3 is 13 residues long. Looked up from germline, CDR1 is SGDLS and CDR2 is YYNGEE.

The V and J genes are TRBV9 and TRBJ2-1; D remains unclear. The source is a man aged 18-30 years in good health. Some clones in this sample may be carry-over from other donors' samples. Sequencing was carried out using naive CD8+ T cells from PBMCs. The CDR3 DNA is TGTGCCAGCAGTCAAAACGCCTACAATGAGCAGTTCTTC. Its translation is CASSQNAYNEQFF.